One T cell receptor (beta chain) is described in this entry. The data originate from a study of blood T cell repertoires in COVID-19. Study-wide background: Samples of COVID-19 (acute and convalescent) were obtained from the United States, Italy and Spain.

The CDR3 is 16 amino acids. V was trimmed by 1 base and J by 9 bases, leaving 19 bases between them. Per the germline V gene, CDR1 is MNHNS and CDR2 is SASEGT. Per the study methods: Reference gene primer amplification yielded estimated nucleated cell counts. Produced via immunoSEQ multiplex PCR; TCRdb's table is partial and in-frame only. V and J calls and clone size come straight from that table; D and trimming were deduced from the DNA. The data hold around 100,000 clones, with 80% observed a single time. The rearrangement uses TRBV6-1 and TRBJ2-1; D might be TRBD2 (6 bases). The TCR originated in an older man with active or convalescent COVID-19. Sequencing was performed on peripheral blood. The DNA of the CDR3 is TGTGCCAGCAGTGAAGGTCAGGGAGGTGTGAAGGGTGAGCAGTTCTTC. It yields the protein CASSEGQGGVKGEQFF.